This T cell receptor (beta chain) stems from a study of post-analysis software for immune sequencing data. Study details: In terms of disease course, relapsing-remitting, secondary progressive and progressive-relapsing multiple sclerosis were included. Study results and caveats: Normalized Chao1 diversity was significantly lower in multiple sclerosis patients than in controls.

As concerns this clonotype: Its specificity is not known.

Sequencing libraries made from TCR beta cDNA carried unique molecular identifiers. Approximately 450,000 cDNA molecules were recovered from an input of roughly 0.95 to 11 million T cells. Using its own MiXCR run on the PCR reads, TCRdb lists one record per CDR3 protein. Among roughly 540,000 distinct CDR3 sequences listed, 34% were seen once. The sequenced sample was blood. This TCR was recovered from a girl aged 2 to 17 with multiple sclerosis.

CDR3 sequence reads: CASSPAARDGNIQYF. CDR3 nucleotide sequence: TGTGCCAGCTCACCCGCGGCACGGGACGGGAACATTCAGTACTTC. The V gene is TRBV18, the J gene TRBJ2-4; D possibly matches TRBD1 or TRBD2 (5 bases each). Trimming cost V 3 bases and J 7 bases, with 16 bases left between them. The CDR3 has 15 amino acids. Germline V gives CDR1 KGHSH, CDR2 LQKENI.